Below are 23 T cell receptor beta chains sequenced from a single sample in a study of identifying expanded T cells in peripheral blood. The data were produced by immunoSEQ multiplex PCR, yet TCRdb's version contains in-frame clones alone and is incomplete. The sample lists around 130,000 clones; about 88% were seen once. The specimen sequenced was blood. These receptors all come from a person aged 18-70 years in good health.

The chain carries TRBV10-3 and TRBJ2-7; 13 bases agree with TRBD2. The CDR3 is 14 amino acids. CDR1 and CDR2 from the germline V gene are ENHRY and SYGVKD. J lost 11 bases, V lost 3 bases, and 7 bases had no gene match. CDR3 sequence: CAISDSTSGGWEYF. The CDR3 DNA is TGTGCCATCAGTGACTCGACTAGCGGGGGGTGGGAGTACTTC.

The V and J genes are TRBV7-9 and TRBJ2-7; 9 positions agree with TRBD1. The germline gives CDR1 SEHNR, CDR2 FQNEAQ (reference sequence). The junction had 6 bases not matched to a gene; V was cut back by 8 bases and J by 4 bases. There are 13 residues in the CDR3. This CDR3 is CASAMDRGYEQYF. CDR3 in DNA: TGTGCCAGCGCAATGGACAGGGGATACGAGCAGTACTTC.

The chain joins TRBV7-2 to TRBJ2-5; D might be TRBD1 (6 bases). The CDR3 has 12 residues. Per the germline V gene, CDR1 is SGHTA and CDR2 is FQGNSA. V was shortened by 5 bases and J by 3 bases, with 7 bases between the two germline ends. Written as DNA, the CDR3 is TGTGCCAGCAGCCGGACAGAAGAGACCCAGTACTTC. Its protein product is CASSRTEETQYF.

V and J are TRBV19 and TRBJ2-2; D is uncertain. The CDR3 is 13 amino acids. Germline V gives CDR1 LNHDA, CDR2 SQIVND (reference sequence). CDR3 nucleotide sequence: TGTGCTACCAGAGACCTGAACACCGGGGAGCTGTTTTTT. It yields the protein CATRDLNTGELFF.

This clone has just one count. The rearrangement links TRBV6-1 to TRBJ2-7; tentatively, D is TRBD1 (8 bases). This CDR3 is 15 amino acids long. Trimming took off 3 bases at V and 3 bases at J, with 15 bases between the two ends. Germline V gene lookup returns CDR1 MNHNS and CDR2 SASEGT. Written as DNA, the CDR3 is TGTGCCAGCAGTGAGGGGGGGACAGGAAACTACGAGCAGTACTTC. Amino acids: CASSEGGTGNYEQYF.

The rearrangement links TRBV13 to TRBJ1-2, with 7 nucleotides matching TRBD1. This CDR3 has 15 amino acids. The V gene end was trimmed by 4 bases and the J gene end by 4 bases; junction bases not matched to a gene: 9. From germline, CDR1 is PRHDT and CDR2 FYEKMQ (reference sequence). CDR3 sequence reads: CASSSGTANSYGYTF. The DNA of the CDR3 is TGTGCCAGCAGCTCCGGGACAGCTAATTCCTATGGCTACACCTTC.

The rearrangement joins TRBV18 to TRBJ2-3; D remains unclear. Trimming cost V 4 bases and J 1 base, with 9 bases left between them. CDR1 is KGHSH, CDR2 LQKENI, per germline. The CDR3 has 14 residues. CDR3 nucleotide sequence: TGTGCCAGCTCACAAGAAACAGGCACAGATACGCAGTATTTT. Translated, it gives CASSQETGTDTQYF.

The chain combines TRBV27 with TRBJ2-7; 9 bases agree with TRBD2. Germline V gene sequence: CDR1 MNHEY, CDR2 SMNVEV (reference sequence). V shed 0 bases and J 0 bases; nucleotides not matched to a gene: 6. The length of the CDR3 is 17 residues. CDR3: CASSLSEGTSHSYEQYF. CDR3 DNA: TGTGCCAGCAGTTTATCCGAAGGGACTAGCCACTCCTACGAGCAGTACTTC.

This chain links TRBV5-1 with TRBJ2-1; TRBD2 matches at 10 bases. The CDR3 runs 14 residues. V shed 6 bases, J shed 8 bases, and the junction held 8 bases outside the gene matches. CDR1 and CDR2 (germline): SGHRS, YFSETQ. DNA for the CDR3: TGCGCCAGCAACTCGGGACTAGCGATAGATGAGCAGTTCTTC. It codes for CASNSGLAIDEQFF.

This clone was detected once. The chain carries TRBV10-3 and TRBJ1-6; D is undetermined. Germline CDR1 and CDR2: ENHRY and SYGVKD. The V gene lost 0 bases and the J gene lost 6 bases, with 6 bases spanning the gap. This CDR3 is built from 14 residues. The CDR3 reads CAISESEGNSPLHF. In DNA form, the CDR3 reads TGTGCCATCAGTGAGTCAGAGGGTAATTCACCCCTCCACTTT.

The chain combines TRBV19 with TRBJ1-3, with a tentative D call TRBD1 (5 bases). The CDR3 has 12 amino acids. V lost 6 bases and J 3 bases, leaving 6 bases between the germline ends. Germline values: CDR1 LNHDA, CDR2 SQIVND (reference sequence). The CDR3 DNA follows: TGTGCCAGTAGGGGACTTGGAAACACCATATATTTT. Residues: CASRGLGNTIYF.

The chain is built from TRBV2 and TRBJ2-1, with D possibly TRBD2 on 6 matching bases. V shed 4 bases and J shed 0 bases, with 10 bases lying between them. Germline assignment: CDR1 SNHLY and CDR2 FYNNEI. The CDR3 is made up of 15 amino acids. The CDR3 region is CASSVDGSSYNEQFF. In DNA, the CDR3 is TGTGCCAGCAGTGTTGACGGGAGCTCCTACAATGAGCAGTTCTTC.

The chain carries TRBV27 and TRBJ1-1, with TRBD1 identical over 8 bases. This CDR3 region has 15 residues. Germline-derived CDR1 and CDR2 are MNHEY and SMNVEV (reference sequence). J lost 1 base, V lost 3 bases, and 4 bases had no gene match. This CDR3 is CASSFRGTGNTEAFF. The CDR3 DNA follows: TGTGCCAGCAGTTTTCGGGGGACAGGGAACACTGAAGCTTTCTTT.

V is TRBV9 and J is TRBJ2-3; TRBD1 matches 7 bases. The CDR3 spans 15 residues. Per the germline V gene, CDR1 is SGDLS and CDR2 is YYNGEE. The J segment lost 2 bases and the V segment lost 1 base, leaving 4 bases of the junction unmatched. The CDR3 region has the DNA TGTGCCAGCAGCGTACGGGACAGTCCCACAGATACGCAGTATTTT. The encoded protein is CASSVRDSPTDTQYF.

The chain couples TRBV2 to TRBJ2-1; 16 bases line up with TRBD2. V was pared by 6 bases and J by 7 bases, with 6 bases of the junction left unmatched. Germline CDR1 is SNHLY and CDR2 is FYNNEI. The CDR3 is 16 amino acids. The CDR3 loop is CASRGLAGGPGNEQFF. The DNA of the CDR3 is TGTGCCAGCAGGGGACTAGCGGGAGGGCCGGGGAATGAGCAGTTCTTC.

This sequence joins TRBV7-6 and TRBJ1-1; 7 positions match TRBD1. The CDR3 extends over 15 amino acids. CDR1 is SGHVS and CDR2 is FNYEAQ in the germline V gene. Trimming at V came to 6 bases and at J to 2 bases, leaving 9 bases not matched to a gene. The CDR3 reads CASRSYRGLNTEAFF. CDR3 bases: TGTGCCAGCAGAAGTTACAGGGGCCTTAACACTGAAGCTTTCTTT.

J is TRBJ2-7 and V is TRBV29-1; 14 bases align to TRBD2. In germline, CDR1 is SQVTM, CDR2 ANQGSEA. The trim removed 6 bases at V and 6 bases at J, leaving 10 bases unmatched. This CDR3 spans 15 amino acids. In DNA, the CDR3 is TGCAGCGTGGTCCCGGGACTAGCGGGAGCTTCCGAGCAGTACTTC. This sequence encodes CSVVPGLAGASEQYF.

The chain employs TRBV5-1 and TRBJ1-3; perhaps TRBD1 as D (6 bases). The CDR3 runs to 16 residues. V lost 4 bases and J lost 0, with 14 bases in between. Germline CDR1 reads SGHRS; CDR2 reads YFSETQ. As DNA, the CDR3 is TGCGCCAGCAGCCAGGGGACGGTTTCCTCTGGAAACACCATATATTTT. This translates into CASSQGTVSSGNTIYF. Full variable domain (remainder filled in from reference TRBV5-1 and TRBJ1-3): KAGVTQTPRYLIKTRGQQVTLSCSPISGHRSVSWYQQTPGQGLQFLFEYFSETQRNKGNFPGRFSGRQFSNSRSEMNVSTLELGDSALYLCASSQGTVSSGNTIYFGEGSWLTVV.

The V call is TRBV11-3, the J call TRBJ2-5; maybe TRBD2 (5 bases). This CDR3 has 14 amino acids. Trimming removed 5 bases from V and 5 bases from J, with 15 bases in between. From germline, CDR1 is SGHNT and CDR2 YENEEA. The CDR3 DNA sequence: TGTGCCAGCAGCAAAGGAGAGGGTTGGGAGACCCAGTACTTC. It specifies CASSKGEGWETQYF.

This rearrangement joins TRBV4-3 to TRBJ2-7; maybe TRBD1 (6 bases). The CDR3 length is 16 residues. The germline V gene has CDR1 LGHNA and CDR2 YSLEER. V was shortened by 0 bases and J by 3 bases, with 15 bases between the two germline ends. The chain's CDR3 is CASSQEWRQAYYEQYF. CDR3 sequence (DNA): TGCGCCAGCAGCCAAGAGTGGAGACAGGCCTACTACGAGCAGTACTTC.

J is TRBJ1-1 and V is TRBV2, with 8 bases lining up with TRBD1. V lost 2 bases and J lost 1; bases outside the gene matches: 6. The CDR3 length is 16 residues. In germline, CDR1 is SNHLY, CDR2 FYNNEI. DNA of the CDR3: TGTGCCAGCAGTGAATATCGGACAGGGACGAACACTGAAGCTTTCTTT. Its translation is CASSEYRTGTNTEAFF.

Here the CDR3 DNA reads TGTGCCAGCAGCTTAGTGGCCAGGGAGGGTGGCTACACCTTC. Protein sequence: CASSLVAREGGYTF. The gene calls are TRBV7-9 and TRBJ1-2; D is perhaps TRBD1 (5 bases). This CDR3 spans 14 amino acids. Trimming stripped 1 base from V and 7 bases from J, with 13 bases between. Germline V gene sequence: CDR1 SEHNR, CDR2 FQNEAQ (reference sequence). Looking up the rest from reference TRBV7-9 and TRBJ1-2 gives the full variable domain: DTGVSQNPRHKITKRGQNVTFRCDPISEHNRLYWYRQTLGQGPEFLTYFQNEAQLEKSRLLSDRFSAERPKGSFSTLEIQRTEQGDSAMYLCASSLVAREGGYTFGSGTRLTVV.

The CDR3 coding sequence is TGTGCCAGCAGTCACAGTCGGGACAGGAGCACTGAAGCTTTCTTT. It yields the protein CASSHSRDRSTEAFF. V and J are TRBV6-6 and TRBJ1-1, with TRBD1 identical over 8 bases. The V gene's germline CDR1 is MNHNY and CDR2 SVGAGI (reference sequence). Trimming at V came to 5 bases and at J to 4 bases, leaving 9 bases not matched to a gene. The CDR3 covers 15 residues.